This TCR beta chain is drawn from a study of CD8 T cells in Susac syndrome. Trimming pared 7 bases from V and 0 bases from J, leaving 9 bases between. The germline CDR1 and CDR2 sequences are MNHEY and SMNVEV (reference sequence). CDR3 length: 13 residues. Reverse transcription of roughly 0.5 to 1 ug RNA was performed with random hexamers. TCRdb fed the immunoSEQ multiplex PCR reads into MiXCR, producing one record per CDR3 protein. The table shows some 200,000 distinct CDR3 sequences, with 91% occurring only once. The sample taken for sequencing was CD4+ T cells from PBMCs. This TCR came from a human donor with Susac syndrome. The chain joins TRBV27 to TRBJ2-5; D unclear. DNA of the CDR3: TGTGCCAGCAAACCAGCGTACCAAGAGACCCAGTACTTC. Translation: CASKPAYQETQYF.